This passage covers 23 T cell receptor beta chains from one sample sequenced in a study of identifying expanded T cells in peripheral blood. Repertoires were generated with immunoSEQ multiplex PCR, while TCRdb's copy carries only in-frame clones and drops some. The sample has 100,000 to 150,000 clones, about 80% seen once. Sequencing input: blood. Receptors originate from a person aged 18 to 75 in good health.

This chain uses TRBV5-4 with TRBJ1-2; no clear D. With 0 bases removed from V and 4 bases from J, the gap between germline ends came to 10 bases. Germline CDR1 reads SGHNT; CDR2 reads YYREEE (reference sequence). The length of the CDR3 is 14 residues. The CDR3 DNA sequence: TGTGCCAGCAGCTTGGAGGCGGGCCTCTATGGCTACACCTTC. Translation: CASSLEAGLYGYTF.

The V gene is TRBV30, the J gene TRBJ1-1; D ambiguous. Germline lookup yields CDR1 GTSNPN and CDR2 SVGIG (reference sequence). The CDR3 is made up of 12 amino acids. V lost 2 bases, J lost 4 bases, and 8 bases lay in between. The CDR3 is CAWSRWGTEAFF. DNA of the CDR3: TGTGCCTGGAGTCGATGGGGCACTGAAGCTTTCTTT.

V gene TRBV7-2 combines with J gene TRBJ1-4, with D perhaps matching TRBD1 (6 bases). Germline V gives CDR1 SGHTA, CDR2 FQGNSA. Deletions cut 5 bases from V and 3 bases from J, with 13 bases between. The CDR3 is 15 residues long. In DNA form, the CDR3 reads TGTGCCAGCAGCCTAACCGGGACACCTAATGAAAAACTGTTTTTT. Residues: CASSLTGTPNEKLFF. The full variable domain, in which reference TRBV7-2 and TRBJ1-4 provide the parts outside the CDR3, is GAGVSQSPSNKVTEKGKDVELRCDPISGHTALYWYRQSLGQGLEFLIYFQGNSAPDKSGLPSDRFSAERTGGSVSTLTIQRTQQEDSAVYLCASSLTGTPNEKLFFGSGTQLSVL.

V gene TRBV5-1 combines with J gene TRBJ1-2; possibly TRBD1 for D (6 bases). V was cut by 4 bases and J by 4 bases, with 26 bases left in between. Germline CDR1 SGHRS, CDR2 YFSETQ. The CDR3 spans 18 residues. CDR3 residues: CASSPKRGDSHQIYGYTF. The CDR3 region has the DNA TGCGCCAGCAGCCCTAAAAGGGGGGACTCTCACCAAATCTATGGCTACACCTTC.

With regard to this clone: A much larger clone sits a single nucleotide away, making a read error possible. At the DNA level, this CDR3 is encoded by other sequences in the same sample as well. The chain joins TRBV5-1 to TRBJ2-2; D is perhaps TRBD1 (5 bases). CDR1 SGHRS and CDR2 YFSETQ come from the germline V gene. The CDR3 consists of 15 residues. Trimming left V 0 bases short and J 5 bases short, with 11 bases between. CDR3: CASSLGPTETGELFF. CDR3 DNA: TGCGCCAGCAGCTTGGGCCCGACAGAGACCGGGGAGCTGTTTTTT.

The rearrangement uses TRBV7-9 and TRBJ1-6, with unresolved D. Germline V lookup: CDR1 SEHNR, CDR2 FQNEAQ (reference sequence). The CDR3 runs to 14 residues. Trimming took 5 bases from V and 0 from J, leaving 5 bases between them. This CDR3 is CASSQDSYNSPLHF. The CDR3 DNA reads TGTGCCAGCAGCCAGGACTCCTATAATTCACCCCTCCACTTT. Variable domain in full (rest from reference TRBV7-9 and TRBJ1-6): DTGVSQNPRHKITKRGQNVTFRCDPISEHNRLYWYRQTLGQGPEFLTYFQNEAQLEKSRLLSDRFSAERPKGSFSTLEIQRTEQGDSAMYLCASSQDSYNSPLHFGNGTRLTVT.

CDR3 sequence reads: CASSSRQARGSYEQYF. CDR3 DNA: TGTGCCAGCAGCTCCAGACAGGCTCGGGGGTCCTACGAGCAGTACTTC. The V call is TRBV7-9, the J call TRBJ2-7, with D perhaps being TRBD1 or TRBD2 (6 bases each). V shed 4 bases and J shed 1 base, with 17 bases lying between them. The CDR3 spans 16 residues. Germline lookup yields CDR1 SEHNR and CDR2 FQNEAQ (reference sequence).

The rearrangement joins TRBV19 to TRBJ1-2; no clear D gene. Between the trimmed V and J ends, which lost 9 bases and 5 bases, there was a span of 19 bases. There are 14 residues in the CDR3. From germline, CDR1 is LNHDA and CDR2 SQIVND (reference sequence). CDR3 amino acids: CASSFEQGEYGYTF. The CDR3 DNA reads TGTGCCAGCAGTTTCGAACAAGGAGAGTATGGCTACACCTTC.

The rearrangement joins TRBV4-3 to TRBJ2-3; D tentatively fits TRBD1 or TRBD2 (5 bases each). CDR1 LGHNA and CDR2 YSLEER come from the germline V gene. This CDR3 spans 15 amino acids. Trimming took 0 bases from V and 6 from J, leaving 13 bases between them. CDR3 sequence reads: CASSQDNPGTDTQYF. In DNA form, the CDR3 reads TGCGCCAGCAGCCAAGATAACCCAGGGACCGATACGCAGTATTTT.

This chain uses TRBV15 with TRBJ1-4; the D gene is possibly TRBD1 (5 bases). Deletions cut 8 bases from V and 7 bases from J, with 8 bases between. Germline V lookup: CDR1 LNHNV, CDR2 YYDKDF (reference sequence). This CDR3 contains 11 residues. The CDR3 DNA reads TGTGCCACCGGTGGGGGTGAAAAACTGTTTTTT. Translated, it gives CATGGGEKLFF.

The rearrangement uses TRBV5-6 and TRBJ2-1; 10 bases agree with TRBD1. V trimming: 3 bases; J trimming: 0 bases; junction bases outside the gene matches: 6. Germline CDR1 SGHDT, CDR2 YYEEEE. This CDR3 has 17 amino acids. The CDR3 here is CASSSGWTGGSYNEQFF. The CDR3 DNA is TGTGCCAGCAGCTCCGGATGGACAGGGGGCTCCTACAATGAGCAGTTCTTC.

The rearrangement uses TRBV11-2 and TRBJ2-1, with 7 bases aligning to TRBD1. Germline lookup yields CDR1 SGHAT and CDR2 FQNNGV. Unmatched junction bases numbered 7, after V lost 3 bases and J lost 5 bases. This CDR3 comprises 15 residues. CDR3 sequence: CASSFTGEGHNEQFF. DNA of the CDR3: TGTGCCAGCAGCTTTACAGGGGAAGGCCACAATGAGCAGTTCTTC.

This clone was found once. This rearrangement joins TRBV5-1 to TRBJ1-1, with D possibly TRBD1 on 6 matching bases. Germline V gene sequence: CDR1 SGHRS, CDR2 YFSETQ. Trimming stripped 3 bases from V and 0 bases from J, with 15 bases between. The CDR3 is 16 amino acids. The CDR3 here is CASSSGTPLMNTEAFF. The CDR3 DNA follows: TGCGCCAGCAGCTCCGGGACACCACTTATGAACACTGAAGCTTTCTTT.

This clone was recorded a few times. The chain is built from TRBV13 and TRBJ2-4, with a weak D call TRBD2 (6 bases). Trimming took 6 bases from V and 0 from J, leaving 12 bases between them. Germline V gives CDR1 PRHDT, CDR2 FYEKMQ (reference sequence). The CDR3 has 15 amino acids. The CDR3 region is CASSRTGAAKNIQYF. Written as DNA, the CDR3 is TGTGCCAGCAGTCGGACGGGAGCAGCCAAAAACATTCAGTACTTC.

The chain's CDR3 is CASSLSGYQPQHF. Written as DNA, the CDR3 is TGTGCCAGCAGCTTATCGGGGTATCAGCCCCAGCATTTT. The V call is TRBV13, the J call TRBJ1-5, with unresolved D. Trimming cost V 2 bases and J 5 bases, with 7 bases left between them. From germline, CDR1 is PRHDT and CDR2 FYEKMQ (reference sequence). The CDR3 is 13 residues long.

This clone was detected once. This sequence joins TRBV6-6 and TRBJ1-5, with a possible D match to TRBD1 (5 bases). CDR1 and CDR2 from the germline V gene are MNHNY and SVGAGI (reference sequence). This CDR3 comprises 14 residues. Deletions cut 9 bases from V and 1 base from J, with 13 bases between. The CDR3 loop is CASQRGSSNQPQHF. For the CDR3, the DNA is TGTGCCAGTCAGCGGGGGAGCAGCAATCAGCCCCAGCATTTT.

The rearrangement joins TRBV7-8 to TRBJ1-1, with D possibly being TRBD1 (5 bases). The CDR3 is 15 amino acids. V shed 4 bases and J shed 1 base, with 13 bases lying between them. CDR1 SGHVS and CDR2 FQNEAQ come from the germline V gene. DNA for the CDR3: TGTGCCAGCAGCTCCCTCCTCGGGGGGAACACTGAAGCTTTCTTT. Amino acids: CASSSLLGGNTEAFF.

This rearrangement joins TRBV7-9 to TRBJ2-1; D ambiguous. The CDR3 runs to 11 residues. Germline CDR1 SEHNR, CDR2 FQNEAQ (reference sequence). Trimming took off 7 bases at V and 8 bases at J, with 9 bases between the two ends. CDR3 residues: CASTRVDEQFF. The CDR3 coding sequence is TGTGCCAGCACCCGAGTGGATGAGCAGTTCTTC.

The rearrangement joins TRBV19 to TRBJ2-5; no clear D. Germline CDR1 LNHDA, CDR2 SQIVND (reference sequence). V was cut by 5 bases and J by 4 bases, with 11 bases left in between. This CDR3 is 13 amino acids long. The CDR3 reads CASSADGLETQYF. The CDR3 nucleotides read TGTGCCAGTAGTGCGGACGGGCTAGAGACCCAGTACTTC.

The V call is TRBV4-1, the J call TRBJ2-2, with D perhaps assigned TRBD1 or TRBD2 (5 bases each). Looked up from germline, CDR1 is MGHRA and CDR2 is YSYEKL. Trimming took 2 bases from V and 4 from J, leaving 14 bases between them. The CDR3 runs 16 residues. Written as DNA, the CDR3 is TGCGCCAGCAGCCAACAGCCGGGACGGAGCACCGGGGAGCTGTTTTTT. Its protein is CASSQQPGRSTGELFF.

V gene TRBV19 combines with J gene TRBJ1-2; 8 nucleotides line up with TRBD1. In germline, CDR1 is LNHDA, CDR2 SQIVND (reference sequence). This CDR3 is built from 15 residues. The ends lost 7 bases at V and 10 bases at J; junction bases unmatched: 17. The CDR3, as DNA: TGTGCCAGTAAGCTGGCCGGACAGGGAGAGCATGCCTACACCTTC. This translates into CASKLAGQGEHAYTF.

Note on this clone: A read error may produce the germline difference seen at one junction end. The V and J genes are TRBV7-2 and TRBJ2-3; D is undetermined. CDR1 SGHTA and CDR2 FQGNSA come from the germline V gene. This CDR3 has 16 residues. This CDR3 reads CASSQDFGSDTDTQYF. CDR3 DNA sequence: TGCGCCAGCAGCCAAGATTTCGGCAGCGACACAGATACGCAGTATTTT.

The CDR3 nucleotides read TGTGCCAGCAGTTTATTGAAGGGACAGGGGCATGGCTACACCTTC. It is translated as CASSLLKGQGHGYTF. V usage is TRBV28 and J usage is TRBJ1-2, with 10 bases matching TRBD1. The ends lost 1 base at V and 6 bases at J; junction bases unmatched: 5. There are 15 residues in the CDR3. The germline gives CDR1 MDHEN, CDR2 SYDVKM.